The rows below give T cell receptor beta chains drawn from one sample of a study of beta chain features in type 1 diabetes. Using immunoSEQ multiplex PCR, the repertoire was profiled, and TCRdb retains in-frame clones only, with some absent. Of a few hundred thousand clones in the sample, over 8.5% are singletons; the top ten hold over 0.45%. Sample: central memory CD4+ T cells from blood. Receptors originate from a man aged 25-40 years with type 1 diabetes. Each CDR3 is given with its conserved first and last residue. A D gene is named only where the DNA matches it firmly. Clone size is shown for a subset of rows, as once, few, many or a class of expanded clone.

D gene	J gene	clone size	V gene	CDR3 protein	CDR3 DNA
NA	TRBJ2-6	NA	TRBV4-2	CASSQSGRMTGANVLTF	TGTGCCAGCAGTCAATCGGGACGTATGACTGGGGCCAACGTCCTGACTTTC
NA	TRBJ1-3	NA	TRBV6-5	CASKIGLSGNTIYF	TGTGCCAGCAAGATAGGCTTATCTGGAAACACCATATATTTT
NA	TRBJ2-1	NA	TRBV5-1	CASSMAVAQGGNEQFF	TGCGCCAGCAGCATGGCAGTTGCCCAGGGGGGCAATGAGCAGTTCTTC
TRBD1	TRBJ1-4	few	TRBV6-6	CASSYPSGTENEKLFF	TGTGCCAGCAGTTACCCCTCCGGGACAGAAAATGAAAAACTGTTTTTT
NA	TRBJ1-4	few	TRBV7-2	CASSPILGRPATNEKLFF	TGTGCCAGCAGCCCCATACTGGGACGGCCTGCGACTAATGAAAAACTGTTTTTT
TRBD1	TRBJ1-1	few	TRBV18	CASSLSRQGPGTEAFF	TGTGCCAGCTCCCTATCTCGACAGGGCCCTGGGACTGAAGCTTTCTTT
NA	TRBJ2-2	NA	TRBV5-4	CASSTRRDGNTGELFF	TGTGCCAGCAGCACGCGCCGGGACGGGAACACCGGGGAGCTGTTTTTT
NA	TRBJ2-7	many	TRBV14	CASSQDRGYEQYF	TGTGCCAGCAGCCAAGACAGGGGCTACGAGCAGTACTTC
TRBD1	TRBJ1-1	few	TRBV19	CASSPGQGTFTEAFF	TGTGCCAGTAGTCCTGGACAGGGGACCTTTACTGAAGCTTTCTTT
NA	TRBJ1-2	NA	TRBV7-3	CASSFAQGSGYTF	TGTGCCAGCAGCTTCGCCCAGGGAAGCGGCTACACCTTC
NA	TRBJ1-2	few	TRBV6-5	CASIEHRVDYGYTF	TGTGCCAGCATTGAACACAGGGTTGACTATGGCTACACCTTC